These T cell receptor beta chains were read from a single sample in a study of T-cell memory formation after mild COVID-19. TCRdb re-derived calls from the 5' RACE reads in MiXCR, one entry per CDR3 protein. The sample includes about 250,000 distinct CDR3 sequences, more than 15% of them seen just once. The specimen was PBMCs or a T cell subset sorted from them (not recorded which). These receptors all come from a man between 18 and 29 years old who had mild COVID-19 (a few samples of this study predate the infection). Cell type and time point are not known. CDR3s include the opening cysteine and the closing phenylalanine or tryptophan. Each record gives: CDR3 length, J gene, clone size, V gene, CDR3 protein. Expanded clones are given a class, and other clones once, few, many or no size at all.

cdr3_length: 16; j_call: TRBJ2-3; clone_size: .; v_call: TRBV7-9; cdr3_aa: CASSTPSGGSTDTQYF
cdr3_length: 13; j_call: TRBJ2-1; clone_size: .; v_call: TRBV6-2/TRBV6-3; cdr3_aa: CASTLLGDNEQFF
cdr3_length: 12; j_call: TRBJ2-5; clone_size: few; v_call: TRBV6-2/TRBV6-3; cdr3_aa: CASSPGIETQYF
cdr3_length: 13; j_call: TRBJ2-3; clone_size: .; v_call: TRBV4-3; cdr3_aa: CASSQDRHHTQYF
cdr3_length: 15; j_call: TRBJ1-4; clone_size: .; v_call: TRBV3-1; cdr3_aa: CASSQEGRGNEKLFF
cdr3_length: 18; j_call: TRBJ2-3; clone_size: .; v_call: TRBV3-1; cdr3_aa: CASSQEGEWTEDRDTQYF
cdr3_length: 16; j_call: TRBJ1-2; clone_size: many; v_call: TRBV11-2; cdr3_aa: CASSPLVSGRGYGYTF
cdr3_length: 15; j_call: TRBJ1-5; clone_size: few; v_call: TRBV4-1; cdr3_aa: CASSRYSGSDQPQHF
cdr3_length: 14; j_call: TRBJ2-7; clone_size: many; v_call: TRBV6-2/TRBV6-3; cdr3_aa: CASTHPGGDYEQYF
cdr3_length: 17; j_call: TRBJ2-2; clone_size: few; v_call: TRBV4-1; cdr3_aa: CASSQGFRTGGTGELFF
cdr3_length: 12; j_call: TRBJ1-2; clone_size: many; v_call: TRBV20-1; cdr3_aa: CSARDLGDGYTF
cdr3_length: 13; j_call: TRBJ2-1; clone_size: .; v_call: TRBV20-1; cdr3_aa: CSAPKGGGNEQFF
cdr3_length: 17; j_call: TRBJ1-4; clone_size: .; v_call: TRBV5-1; cdr3_aa: CASSLIRGGSTNEKLFF
cdr3_length: 15; j_call: TRBJ1-1; clone_size: .; v_call: TRBV4-3; cdr3_aa: CASSHGPGANTEAFF
cdr3_length: 15; j_call: TRBJ2-7; clone_size: .; v_call: TRBV3-1; cdr3_aa: CASSQAPQASYEQYF
cdr3_length: 15; j_call: TRBJ2-4; clone_size: many; v_call: TRBV6-1; cdr3_aa: CASSDFGSAKNIQYF
cdr3_length: 13; j_call: TRBJ2-2; clone_size: few; v_call: TRBV4-1; cdr3_aa: CASSKDSAGELFF
cdr3_length: 14; j_call: TRBJ1-1; clone_size: .; v_call: TRBV29-1; cdr3_aa: CSVASWTGNTEAFF
cdr3_length: 13; j_call: TRBJ2-3; clone_size: .; v_call: TRBV9; cdr3_aa: CASSVKGADTQYF
cdr3_length: 18; j_call: TRBJ2-3; clone_size: .; v_call: TRBV11-3; cdr3_aa: CASSPPAGLAGAADTQYF
cdr3_length: 17; j_call: TRBJ1-2; clone_size: .; v_call: TRBV12-3/TRBV12-4; cdr3_aa: CASSFTLGTGGDSGYTF
cdr3_length: 11; j_call: TRBJ2-1; clone_size: many; v_call: TRBV29-1; cdr3_aa: CSSSPFDEQFF
cdr3_length: 15; j_call: TRBJ1-6; clone_size: few; v_call: TRBV12-3/TRBV12-4; cdr3_aa: CASRPSGISGSPLHF
cdr3_length: 16; j_call: TRBJ1-1; clone_size: .; v_call: TRBV6-5; cdr3_aa: CASSYSADSLGTEAFF
cdr3_length: 16; j_call: TRBJ2-3; clone_size: .; v_call: TRBV7-8; cdr3_aa: CASSPIRFQATDTQYF
cdr3_length: 14; j_call: TRBJ2-3; clone_size: many; v_call: TRBV7-6; cdr3_aa: CAIEVRGSTDTQYF
cdr3_length: 12; j_call: TRBJ1-1; clone_size: .; v_call: TRBV6-5; cdr3_aa: CASTFGGGEAFF
cdr3_length: 11; j_call: TRBJ1-1; clone_size: many; v_call: TRBV7-9; cdr3_aa: CASSWGVEAFF
cdr3_length: 16; j_call: TRBJ2-1; clone_size: few; v_call: TRBV21-1; cdr3_aa: CASSRTSGGAFDEQFF
cdr3_length: 16; j_call: TRBJ2-3; clone_size: .; v_call: TRBV20-1; cdr3_aa: CSARPRDRGITDTQYF
cdr3_length: 15; j_call: TRBJ2-7; clone_size: once; v_call: TRBV7-9; cdr3_aa: CASSPRSGGSYEQYF
cdr3_length: 13; j_call: TRBJ1-5; clone_size: .; v_call: TRBV3-1; cdr3_aa: CASSYSTNQPQHF
cdr3_length: 14; j_call: TRBJ1-6; clone_size: .; v_call: TRBV12-3/TRBV12-4; cdr3_aa: CASSLREYNSPLHF
cdr3_length: 15; j_call: TRBJ2-1; clone_size: .; v_call: TRBV4-1; cdr3_aa: CASSQDKGMPNEQFF
cdr3_length: 13; j_call: TRBJ2-1; clone_size: .; v_call: TRBV7-2; cdr3_aa: CASSLGLLNEQFF
cdr3_length: 15; j_call: TRBJ1-5; clone_size: few; v_call: TRBV9; cdr3_aa: CASSGLDPTGGPQHF
cdr3_length: 15; j_call: TRBJ2-7; clone_size: .; v_call: TRBV20-1; cdr3_aa: CSARDYGDLGYEQYF
cdr3_length: 13; j_call: TRBJ2-2; clone_size: .; v_call: TRBV7-9; cdr3_aa: CASSPGAGDELFF
cdr3_length: 10; j_call: TRBJ2-1; clone_size: .; v_call: TRBV5-1; cdr3_aa: CASFGTSLFF
cdr3_length: 15; j_call: TRBJ1-3; clone_size: .; v_call: TRBV5-1; cdr3_aa: CASSLVTGAGNTIYF
cdr3_length: 15; j_call: TRBJ2-2; clone_size: .; v_call: TRBV5-4; cdr3_aa: CASSSGTGRKGELFF
cdr3_length: 13; j_call: TRBJ2-2; clone_size: .; v_call: TRBV11-2; cdr3_aa: CASSLVGSGELFF
cdr3_length: 13; j_call: TRBJ1-2; clone_size: .; v_call: TRBV2; cdr3_aa: CASSATENYGYTF
cdr3_length: 15; j_call: TRBJ2-1; clone_size: few; v_call: TRBV30; cdr3_aa: CAWISGVSSYNEQFF